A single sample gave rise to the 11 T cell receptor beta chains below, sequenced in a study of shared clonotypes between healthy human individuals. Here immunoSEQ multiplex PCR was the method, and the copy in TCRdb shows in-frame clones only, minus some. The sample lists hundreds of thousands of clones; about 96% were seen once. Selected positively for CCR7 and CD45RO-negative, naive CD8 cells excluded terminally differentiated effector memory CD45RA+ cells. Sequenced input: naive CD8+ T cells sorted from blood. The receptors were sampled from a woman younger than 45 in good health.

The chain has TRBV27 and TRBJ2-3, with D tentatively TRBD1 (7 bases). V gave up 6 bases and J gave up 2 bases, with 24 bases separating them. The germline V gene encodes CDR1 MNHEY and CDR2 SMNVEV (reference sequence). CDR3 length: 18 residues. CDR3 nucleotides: TGTGCCAGCAGCAGCAGGGGCAGGGGGGAGCGGTTCACAGATACGCAGTATTTT. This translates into CASSSRGRGERFTDTQYF.

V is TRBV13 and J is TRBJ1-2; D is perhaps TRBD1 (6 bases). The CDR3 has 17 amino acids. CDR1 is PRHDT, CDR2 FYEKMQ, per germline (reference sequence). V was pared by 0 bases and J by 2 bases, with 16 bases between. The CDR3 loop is CASSLGLGQPANYGYTF. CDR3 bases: TGTGCCAGCAGCTTAGGCCTAGGACAGCCAGCCAACTATGGCTACACCTTC.

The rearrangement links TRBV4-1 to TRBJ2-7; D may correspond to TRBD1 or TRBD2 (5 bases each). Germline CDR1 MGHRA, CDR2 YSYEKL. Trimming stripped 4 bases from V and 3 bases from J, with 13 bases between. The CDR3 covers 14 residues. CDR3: CASSLAGADYEQYF. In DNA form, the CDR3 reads TGCGCCAGCAGCCTCGCCGGGGCCGACTACGAGCAGTACTTC.

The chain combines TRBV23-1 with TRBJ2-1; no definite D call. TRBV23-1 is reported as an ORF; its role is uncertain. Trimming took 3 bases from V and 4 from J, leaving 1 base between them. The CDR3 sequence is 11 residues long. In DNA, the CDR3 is TGCGCCAGCAGTCATTACAATGAGCAGTTCTTC. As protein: CASSHYNEQFF.

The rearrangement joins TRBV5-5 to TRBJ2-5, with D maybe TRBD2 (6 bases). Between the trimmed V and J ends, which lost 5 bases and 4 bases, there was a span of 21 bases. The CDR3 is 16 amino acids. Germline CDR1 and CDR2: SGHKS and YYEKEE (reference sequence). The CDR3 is CASSSTWGTRGETQYF. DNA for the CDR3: TGTGCCAGCAGTTCGACTTGGGGCACGCGGGGAGAGACCCAGTACTTC.

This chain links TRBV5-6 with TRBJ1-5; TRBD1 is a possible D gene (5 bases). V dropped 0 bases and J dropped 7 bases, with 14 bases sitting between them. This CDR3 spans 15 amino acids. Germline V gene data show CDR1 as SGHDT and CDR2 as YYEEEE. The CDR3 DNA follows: TGTGCCAGCAGCTTGGGGGGCGGGGGAGGCCAGCCCCAGCATTTT. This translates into CASSLGGGGGQPQHF. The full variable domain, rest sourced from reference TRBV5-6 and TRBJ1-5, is DAGVTQSPTHLIKTRGQQVTLRCSPKSGHDTVSWYQQALGQGPQFIFQYYEEEERQRGNFPDRFSGHQFPNYSSELNVNALLLGDSALYLCASSLGGGGGQPQHFGDGTRLSIL.

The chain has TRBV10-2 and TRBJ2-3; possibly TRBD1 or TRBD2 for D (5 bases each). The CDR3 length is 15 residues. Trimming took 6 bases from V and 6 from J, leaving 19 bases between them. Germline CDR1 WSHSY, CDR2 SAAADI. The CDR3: CASSNRGAPGDTQYF. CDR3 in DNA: TGCGCCAGCAGCAACCGAGGGGCGCCGGGGGATACGCAGTATTTT.

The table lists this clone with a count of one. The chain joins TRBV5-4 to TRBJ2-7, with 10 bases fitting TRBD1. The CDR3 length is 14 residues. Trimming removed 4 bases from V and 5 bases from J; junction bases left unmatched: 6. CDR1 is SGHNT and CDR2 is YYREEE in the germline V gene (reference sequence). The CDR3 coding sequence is TGTGCCAGCAGCCTCCGGGACAGGGGCAACGAGCAGTACTTC. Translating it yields CASSLRDRGNEQYF. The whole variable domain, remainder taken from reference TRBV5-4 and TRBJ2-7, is ETGVTQSPTHLIKTRGQQVTLRCSSQSGHNTVSWYQQALGQGPQFIFQYYREEENGRGNFPPRFSGLQFPNYSSELNVNALELDDSALYLCASSLRDRGNEQYFGPGTRLTVT.

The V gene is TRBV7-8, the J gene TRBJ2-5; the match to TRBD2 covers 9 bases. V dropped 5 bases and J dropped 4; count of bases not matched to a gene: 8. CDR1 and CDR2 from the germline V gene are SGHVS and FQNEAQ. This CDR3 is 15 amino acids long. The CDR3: CASSLQLAGRETQYF. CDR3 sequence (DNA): TGTGCCAGCAGCCTCCAGCTAGCGGGGAGAGAGACCCAGTACTTC.

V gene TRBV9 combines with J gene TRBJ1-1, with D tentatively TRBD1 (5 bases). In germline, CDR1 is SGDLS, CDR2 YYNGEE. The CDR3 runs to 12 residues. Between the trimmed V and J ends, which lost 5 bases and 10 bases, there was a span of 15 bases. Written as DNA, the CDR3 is TGTGCCAGCAGTTCGGCGACGGGGGGAGCTTTCTTT. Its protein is CASSSATGGAFF.

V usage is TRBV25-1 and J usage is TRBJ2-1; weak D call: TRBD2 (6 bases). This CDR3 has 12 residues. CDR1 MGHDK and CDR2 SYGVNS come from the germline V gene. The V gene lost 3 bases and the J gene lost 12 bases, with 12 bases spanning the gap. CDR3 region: CASSDGSEGQFF. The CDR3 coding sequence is TGTGCCAGCAGTGATGGTTCGGAGGGGCAGTTCTTC.